These 14 T cell receptor beta chains came from one sample sequenced in a study of patients and donors after allogeneic stem cell transplantation. MiXCR, applied by TCRdb to the RT-PCR reads, yields one record per CDR3 protein. The sample holds about 160,000 distinct CDR3 sequences, about 32% seen once. The sequencing sample was made of blood, either unsorted or a sorted T cell fraction (not recorded which). Receptors were obtained from a human donor who was either an allogeneic HSCT recipient or a stem cell or donor lymphocyte infusion donor (not recorded which). It is not recorded whose cells these are; they may come from a transplant donor.

In this sample, this clonotype turned up once. This chain connects TRBV7-9 to TRBJ2-3, with D perhaps matching TRBD1 (6 bases). This CDR3 is 15 amino acids long. CDR1 and CDR2 (germline): SEHNR, FQNEAQ (reference sequence). V was cut by 5 bases and J by 3 bases, with 15 bases left in between. The CDR3 protein is CASSPDSHRTDTQYF. In nucleotides, the CDR3 is TGTGCCAGCAGCCCGGACAGCCACAGGACAGATACGCAGTATTTT.

The chain is built from TRBV4-1 and TRBJ2-2; tentative D call: TRBD2 (6 bases). Trimming removed 2 bases at V and 6 bases at J, with 22 bases between. This CDR3 is built from 18 residues. Germline assignment: CDR1 MGHRA and CDR2 YSYEKL. DNA for the CDR3: TGCGCCAGCAGCCAACGCCTTAGCGGTCCTGCTACCTCCGGGGAGCTGTTTTTT. Translating gives CASSQRLSGPATSGELFF.

This chain joins TRBV6-5 and TRBJ1-6; D is unresolved. Trimming took off 6 bases at V and 5 bases at J, with 17 bases between the two ends. This CDR3 has 16 residues. Germline V gives CDR1 MNHEY, CDR2 SVGAGI. CDR3 sequence: CASSQPGLSHNSPLHF. DNA of the CDR3: TGTGCCAGCAGCCAACCGGGCCTCTCACATAATTCACCCCTCCACTTT.

The V call is TRBV20-1, the J call TRBJ2-7; D is unresolved. Germline assignment: CDR1 DFQATT and CDR2 SNEGSKA (reference sequence). Deletions cut 3 bases from V and 0 bases from J, with 12 bases between. CDR3 size: 14 residues. CDR3 nucleotides: TGCAGTGCTAGGGGCGCGGTGAGCTCCTACGAGCAGTACTTC. Protein product: CSARGAVSSYEQYF.

This chain links TRBV6-5 with TRBJ1-3, with D perhaps TRBD1 (5 bases). Trimming pared 6 bases from V and 1 base from J, leaving 7 bases between. This CDR3 is built from 13 residues. CDR1 is MNHEY, CDR2 SVGAGI, per germline. The CDR3 region is CASRTGSGNTIYF. CDR3 DNA: TGTGCCAGCAGAACAGGATCTGGAAACACCATATATTTT.

The V and J genes are TRBV27 and TRBJ1-6; weak D call: TRBD1 (6 bases). Trimming took 10 bases from V and 10 from J, leaving 17 bases between them. Germline V gives CDR1 MNHEY, CDR2 SMNVEV (reference sequence). The CDR3 is 13 amino acids. The CDR3 region is CATGQGQGSPLHF. Written as DNA, the CDR3 is TGTGCCACCGGGCAGGGGCAGGGGTCACCCCTCCACTTT.

This CDR3 is CASSQDGKGTDTQYF. DNA of the CDR3: TGTGCCAGCAGCCAAGACGGGAAGGGCACAGATACGCAGTATTTT. J is TRBJ2-3 and V is TRBV3-1; D is perhaps TRBD2 (5 bases). The CDR3 runs 15 residues. Per the germline V gene, CDR1 is LGHDT and CDR2 is YNNKEL (reference sequence). V shed 0 bases and J shed 1 base, with 8 bases lying between them.

There are a few counts of this clonotype. V gene TRBV6-4 combines with J gene TRBJ2-1; possibly TRBD1 or TRBD2 for D (5 bases each). The germline V gene encodes CDR1 MRHNA and CDR2 SNTAGT. The CDR3 sequence is 13 residues long. Trimming left V 5 bases short and J 9 bases short, with 14 bases between. The CDR3, as DNA: TGTGCCAGCAGTACGACTCAGGGAGTTGAGCAGTTCTTC. Protein product: CASSTTQGVEQFF.

V usage is TRBV29-1 and J usage is TRBJ2-1, with 9 bases identical to TRBD2. Germline assignment: CDR1 SQVTM and CDR2 ANQGSEA. The CDR3 has 18 amino acids. Trimming took 0 bases from V and 10 from J; bases not matched to a gene: 19. CDR3 in amino acids: CSVEDLGWREGQTIEQFF. DNA for the CDR3: TGCAGCGTTGAAGATTTGGGGTGGCGGGAGGGCCAGACGATCGAGCAGTTCTTC.

The V call is TRBV20-1, the J call TRBJ2-7, with TRBD2 as a possible D gene (5 bases). Trimming pared 1 base from V and 1 base from J, leaving 14 bases between. CDR1 DFQATT and CDR2 SNEGSKA come from the germline V gene (reference sequence). This CDR3 comprises 15 residues. The CDR3 is CSARGRSSRSYEQYF. In DNA form, the CDR3 reads TGCAGTGCTAGAGGCAGGTCTAGCAGATCCTACGAGCAGTACTTC.

This clonotype was observed a few times. The chain carries TRBV9 and TRBJ1-2; 7 bases fit TRBD1. This CDR3 is 13 amino acids long. V shed 3 bases and J 4 bases; nucleotides not matched to a gene: 3. CDR1 SGDLS and CDR2 YYNGEE come from the germline V gene. The CDR3, as DNA: TGTGCCAGCAGCGCCGGGACAGCCTATGGCTACACCTTC. It encodes CASSAGTAYGYTF.

The chain uses TRBV7-6 and TRBJ1-4; TRBD1 is a possible D gene (6 bases). Trimming took 2 bases from V and 3 from J, leaving 10 bases between them. Germline assignment: CDR1 SGHVS and CDR2 FNYEAQ. CDR3 length: 15 residues. Here the CDR3 reads CASSLTTGSNEKLFF. As DNA, the CDR3 is TGTGCCAGCAGCTTAACGACAGGTTCTAATGAAAAACTGTTTTTT.

This clonotype was counted a few times. The rearrangement links TRBV7-2 to TRBJ2-5, with TRBD2 identical over 11 bases. The V segment lost 6 bases and the J segment 4 bases; nucleotides outside the gene matches: 7. Germline loops: CDR1 SGHTA, CDR2 FQGNSA. CDR3 size: 15 residues. The CDR3 DNA sequence: TGTGCCAGCAGGGGACCTGGACTAGCGGGAGAGACCCAGTACTTC. The encoded protein is CASRGPGLAGETQYF.

The rearrangement links TRBV11-2 to TRBJ2-7, with D perhaps matching TRBD1 or TRBD2 (5 bases each). Germline V gene lookup returns CDR1 SGHAT and CDR2 FQNNGV. V lost 1 base and J lost 1, with 20 bases in between. The CDR3 has 18 residues. CDR3 amino acids: CASSLGDQIGRGSYEQYF. CDR3 DNA: TGTGCCAGCAGCTTAGGGGACCAGATCGGACGGGGATCCTACGAGCAGTACTTC.